This T cell receptor (beta chain) was sequenced for a study of blood T cell repertoires in COVID-19 (dated by TCRdb to 2020 to 2021). Concerning the study at large: Samples from collaborators originated in the United States, Italy and Spain and spanned both the acute and convalescent phases of COVID-19. The sample metadata nearly always contained a de-identified subject ID, COVID-19 status, age in years and sex. Samples were obtained from the ongoing ImmuneRACE study (first 160 participants) and from 1,200 or so subjects provided by 6 global collaborators. The prospective study material was composed of cDNA or gDNA derived from T cells, B-cell-depleted T cells, or PBMCs. The repertoires were released in a freely available public database meant as a resource for research on the immune response to SARS-CoV-2. Where available, HLA class I and class II types were taken from metadata supplied by the sample provider and were not determined by assay-based typing. Subjects who had been exposed to COVID-19, were actively infected with it, or had recovered from it provided the deeply sampled blood TCRbeta repertoires that made up the dataset.

A remark on this clone: Its antigen is currently not known. It has no much larger one-base neighbor in the sample; base qualities were not kept.

The collaborating institutions used their own protocols to collect whole blood in K2EDTA tubes. For TCRbeta analysis, collaborators shipped samples in one of three forms: frozen whole blood, isolated PBMCs, or DNA extracted from either of those sample types. Germline trimming: 4 bases from V, 4 bases from J; junction bases outside gene matches: 8. The germline V gene yields LGHNA for CDR1 and YNFKEQ for CDR2. From cysteine to phenylalanine, the CDR3 is 16 amino acids long. Of all the DNA, just the CDR3 is kept, 48 bases in frame from base 1. What the authors observed across the whole study: How much clinical and demographic metadata was included differed by source and by participant, and the metadata was provided uncurated.

TCRbeta CDR3 regions were amplified from genomic DNA using the immunoSEQ Assay, a bias-controlled multiplex PCR. Concerning the study's data processing: Nucleated cell counts per sample were estimated from amplification of reference gene primers within the assay. Sequence reads were collapsed and filtered to measure the absolute abundance of every unique TCRbeta CDR3 rearrangement. For each sample, productive Simpson clonality was calculated as the square root of Simpson's diversity index over productive rearrangements. What TCRdb holds here is the immuneACCESS table cut down to in-frame rearrangements. Part of the clones is not present; checked against another copy, under half of the missing clones reflect an unresolved V gene, and the others are unexplained. Clone size and the V and J calls come from that table; the DNA yielded D and trimming. Counted in this sample were 130,000 or so clones; roughly four fifths of them appeared once. The ten biggest clones cover 6.5% to 9% of the sample.

The receptor comes from a human donor in a cohort sampled during active COVID-19. The sample taken for sequencing was peripheral blood. The sequence is built from TRBV4-2 and TRBJ2-2; 8 of the junction bases match TRBD2. The bases are TGTGCCAGCAGCCCCCGGGAGGGAGCCTTCACCGGGGAGCTGTTTTTT. Its coded protein is CASSPREGAFTGELFF.